Following are 31 T cell receptor beta chains from one sample sequenced in a study of CD8 T cells in Susac syndrome. cDNA came from 0.5 to 1 ug RNA primed by random hexamers. Each CDR3 protein is one row after TCRdb ran MiXCR on the immunoSEQ multiplex PCR reads. The profile shows roughly 60,000 distinct CDR3 sequences, roughly nine tenths of them singletons. Source material: CD8+ T cells from PBMCs. These receptors all come from a human donor in good health.

This clonotype showed up just once. The chain is built from TRBV20-1 and TRBJ1-1; no definite D call. CDR1 DFQATT and CDR2 SNEGSKA come from the germline V gene (reference sequence). The CDR3 totals 16 residues. Trimming removed 3 bases from V and 1 base from J, with 18 bases in between. CDR3 bases: TGCAGTGCTAGGCCCCCGTGGGGAGGGAAGAACACTGAAGCTTTCTTT. Amino acid sequence: CSARPPWGGKNTEAFF.

The chain joins TRBV5-4 to TRBJ1-3; weak D call: TRBD1 (5 bases). V lost 3 bases and J lost 3, with 10 bases in between. The CDR3 spans 14 residues. Germline CDR1 reads SGHNT; CDR2 reads YYREEE (reference sequence). CDR3 region: CASSSWGGGNTIYF. DNA of the CDR3: TGTGCCAGCAGCTCTTGGGGGGGTGGAAACACCATATATTTT.

The rearrangement uses TRBV5-1 and TRBJ2-1; D is undetermined. CDR1 and CDR2 (germline): SGHRS, YFSETQ. The CDR3 is 15 residues long. V was pared by 2 bases and J by 6 bases, with 15 bases between. The CDR3 region is CASSFISTLTNEQFF. For the CDR3, the DNA is TGCGCCAGCAGCTTTATTTCAACCCTTACCAATGAGCAGTTCTTC.

The V and J genes are TRBV7-2 and TRBJ2-7; D possibly corresponds to TRBD1 (6 bases). Trimming left V 1 base short and J 3 bases short, with 13 bases between. The germline gives CDR1 SGHTA, CDR2 FQGNSA. The CDR3 is 15 amino acids. This chain's CDR3 is CASSLEGENGYEQYF. CDR3 DNA sequence: TGTGCCAGCAGCTTAGAGGGGGAAAACGGCTACGAGCAGTACTTC.

The chain joins TRBV19 to TRBJ1-1; 10 positions agree with TRBD1. CDR3 size: 13 residues. V lost 5 bases and J lost 7; bases outside the gene matches: 4. CDR1 and CDR2 from the germline V gene are LNHDA and SQIVND (reference sequence). The CDR3 is CASSFGTGDEAFF. The CDR3 DNA reads TGTGCCAGTAGTTTTGGGACAGGGGATGAAGCTTTCTTT.

The CDR3 loop is CASSQEAGGWEAQYF. CDR3 DNA sequence: TGCGCCAGCAGCCAAGAAGCGGGGGGCTGGGAGGCGCAGTATTTT. The chain recombines TRBV4-3 with TRBJ2-3; 9 bases agree with TRBD2. Germline V gene data show CDR1 as LGHNA and CDR2 as YSLEER. The length of the CDR3 is 15 residues. Trimming took 0 bases from V and 10 from J; bases not matched to a gene: 8.

The chain is built from TRBV28 and TRBJ2-1; tentatively, D is TRBD1 (7 bases). This CDR3 comprises 15 residues. CDR1 MDHEN and CDR2 SYDVKM come from the germline V gene. V lost 5 bases, J lost 4 bases, and 15 bases lay in between. The CDR3, as DNA: TGTGCCAGCAGTCCAGACAGGGAGGAGTACAATGAGCAGTTCTTC. Protein product: CASSPDREEYNEQFF. Full variable domain (remainder filled in from reference TRBV28 and TRBJ2-1): DVKVTQSSRYLVKRTGEKVFLECVQDMDHENMFWYRQDPGLGLRLIYFSYDVKMKEKGDIPEGYSVSREKKERFSLILESASTNQTSMYLCASSPDREEYNEQFFGPGTRLTVL.

This chain links TRBV5-6 with TRBJ2-3, with 9 nucleotides matching TRBD2. CDR3 length equals 15 residues. With 4 bases clipped from V and 2 bases from J, the junction kept 5 bases outside the gene matches. Germline values: CDR1 SGHDT, CDR2 YYEEEE. The CDR3 DNA reads TGTGCCAGCAGCGGGGAGCGGGGGGTCACAGATACGCAGTATTTT. It encodes CASSGERGVTDTQYF. Combining the CDR3 with reference TRBV5-6 and TRBJ2-3 gives the whole variable domain DAGVTQSPTHLIKTRGQQVTLRCSPKSGHDTVSWYQQALGQGPQFIFQYYEEEERQRGNFPDRFSGHQFPNYSSELNVNALLLGDSALYLCASSGERGVTDTQYFGPGTRLTVL.

The CDR3, as DNA: TGTGCCAGCAGCACCGCCCCGTCCGGGCAGTACTTC. Translation: CASSTAPSGQYF. The chain has TRBV5-5 and TRBJ2-7, with D unresolved. The V end was cut by 4 bases, the J end by 9 bases, with 14 bases between. The length of the CDR3 is 12 residues. The germline gives CDR1 SGHKS, CDR2 YYEKEE (reference sequence).

The chain is built from TRBV2 and TRBJ2-6; tentative D call: TRBD1 (5 bases). This CDR3 has 15 residues. The germline V gene encodes CDR1 SNHLY and CDR2 FYNNEI. The V end was cut by 7 bases, the J end by 0 bases, with 10 bases between. CDR3 region: CASTPRGSGANVLTF. The CDR3 bases are TGTGCCAGCACCCCAAGGGGCTCTGGGGCCAACGTCCTGACTTTC.

The gene calls are TRBV4-3 and TRBJ2-1, with 8 nucleotides matching TRBD1. This CDR3 is built from 15 residues. The V and J ends lost 3 bases and 8 bases, in that order; junction bases with no gene match: 9. Germline loops: CDR1 LGHNA, CDR2 YSLEER. For the CDR3, the DNA is TGCGCCAGCAGCCACGGGACAGGCAGCGGGTATGAGCAGTTCTTC. It yields the protein CASSHGTGSGYEQFF.

The chain joins TRBV12-3 or TRBV12-4 to TRBJ1-1, with D perhaps matching TRBD1 (6 bases). The V end lost 7 bases, the J end lost 4 bases, and 10 bases lay between the germline ends. The CDR3 has 12 amino acids. This CDR3 reads CASKQGGTEAFF. Here the CDR3 DNA reads TGTGCCAGCAAACAGGGCGGCACTGAAGCTTTCTTT.

The chain couples TRBV12-3 or TRBV12-4 to TRBJ1-5; the D gene is possibly TRBD1 (6 bases). Trimming left V 1 base short and J 7 bases short, with 14 bases between. The CDR3 extends over 15 amino acids. The CDR3 region has the DNA TGTGCCAGCAGTTTAGGGGACGGGGGGCGGCAGCCCCAGCATTTT. It translates to CASSLGDGGRQPQHF.

The chain recombines TRBV23-1 with TRBJ1-2; D gene unclear. TRBV23-1 counts as an open reading frame of uncertain function. Trimming cost V 2 bases and J 5 bases, with 9 bases left between them. This CDR3 spans 13 amino acids. CDR3 amino acids: CASSQRRGYGYTF. The DNA of the CDR3 is TGCGCCAGCAGTCAACGGCGGGGATATGGCTACACCTTC.

The chain is built from TRBV30 and TRBJ2-7; D is uncertain. The CDR3 sequence is 12 residues long. The germline V gene encodes CDR1 GTSNPN and CDR2 SVGIG (reference sequence). Trimming left V 5 bases short and J 2 bases short, with 10 bases between. CDR3 protein: CAWEHDTYEQYF. CDR3 sequence (DNA): TGTGCCTGGGAACATGACACCTACGAGCAGTACTTC.

The chain links TRBV2 to TRBJ1-2; D is possibly TRBD1 (5 bases). V lost 3 bases and J 11 bases, leaving 16 bases between the germline ends. Germline values: CDR1 SNHLY, CDR2 FYNNEI. The CDR3 consists of 13 residues. CDR3 region: CASSEGEPGRYTF. Written as DNA, the CDR3 is TGTGCCAGCAGTGAGGGGGAACCCGGGAGGTACACCTTC.

V and J are TRBV24-1 and TRBJ2-5, with D possibly TRBD1 on 5 matching bases. The CDR3 is made up of 16 amino acids. Looked up from germline, CDR1 is KGHDR and CDR2 is SFDVKD. V lost 4 bases, J lost 4 bases, and 18 bases lay in between. The CDR3 nucleotides are TGTGCCACCAGTGACTGCGACAAGGGGATGCGAGAGACCCAGTACTTC. Protein product: CATSDCDKGMRETQYF.

V gene TRBV11-2 combines with J gene TRBJ2-5; D gene uncertain. The V gene's germline CDR1 is SGHAT and CDR2 FQNNGV. This CDR3 spans 15 amino acids. The V gene lost 0 bases and the J gene lost 5 bases, with 13 bases spanning the gap. CDR3 region: CASSLDSAWRETQYF. As DNA, the CDR3 is TGTGCCAGCAGCTTAGATAGTGCCTGGCGGGAGACCCAGTACTTC.

The chain carries TRBV20-1 and TRBJ2-7; D might be TRBD1 or TRBD2, each matching 6 bases. The V gene lost 3 bases and the J gene lost 8 bases, with 20 bases spanning the gap. Germline V CDR1 and CDR2: DFQATT, SNEGSKA (reference sequence). This CDR3 has 14 residues. CDR3 sequence (DNA): TGCAGTGCTAGGGGGGGCACAAAGTACGTACAGCAGTACTTC. Its protein is CSARGGTKYVQQYF.

A single count supports this clonotype. This chain links TRBV2 with TRBJ2-7; TRBD2 matches 7 bases. The J segment lost 0 bases and the V segment lost 9 bases, leaving 5 bases of the junction unmatched. Germline CDR1 and CDR2: SNHLY and FYNNEI. This CDR3 is 13 amino acids long. The CDR3 protein is CARGAGPSYEQYF. DNA for the CDR3: TGTGCCAGGGGAGCGGGGCCCTCCTACGAGCAGTACTTC.

V is TRBV6-5 and J is TRBJ2-7; no clear D. With 2 bases removed from V and 3 bases from J, the gap between germline ends came to 11 bases. From germline, CDR1 is MNHEY and CDR2 SVGAGI. This CDR3 is built from 14 residues. CDR3 sequence (DNA): TGTGCCAGCAGTTACGCACCAACGGACTACGAGCAGTACTTC. Its protein product is CASSYAPTDYEQYF.

This rearrangement joins TRBV19 to TRBJ2-7; D is possibly TRBD1 or TRBD2 (5 bases each). V lost 2 bases, J lost 6 bases, and 17 bases lay in between. This CDR3 is 15 amino acids long. The V gene's germline CDR1 is LNHDA and CDR2 SQIVND (reference sequence). The CDR3 nucleotides read TGTGCCAGTAGTATAATAGGCCAGGGACCCCTCGAGCAGTACTTC. Protein product: CASSIIGQGPLEQYF.

DNA of the CDR3: TGCGCCAGCAGCTTGCCGGGGGACCAAGAGACCCAGTACTTC. Protein sequence: CASSLPGDQETQYF. The gene calls are TRBV5-1 and TRBJ2-5; maybe TRBD2 (6 bases). Germline V gene sequence: CDR1 SGHRS, CDR2 YFSETQ. The length of the CDR3 is 14 residues. With 1 base removed from V and 0 bases from J, the gap between germline ends came to 7 bases.

The chain employs TRBV5-1 and TRBJ1-2, with D perhaps TRBD1 (5 bases). Germline lookup yields CDR1 SGHRS and CDR2 YFSETQ. This CDR3 region has 14 residues. The germline V and J ends were trimmed by 4 bases and 1 base, with 11 bases remaining between them. The CDR3 nucleotides read TGCGCCAGCAGCCGGGGCCCATTTAACTATGGCTACACCTTC. This sequence encodes CASSRGPFNYGYTF.

This clonotype was detected only once. CDR3 coding DNA: TGTGCCAGCAACCCTCCCCTCTACACCGGGGAGCTGTTTTTT. It encodes CASNPPLYTGELFF. J is TRBJ2-2 and V is TRBV7-9; D gene ambiguous. The CDR3 is 14 residues long. Germline lookup yields CDR1 SEHNR and CDR2 FQNEAQ (reference sequence). V dropped 7 bases and J dropped 3 bases, with 12 bases sitting between them.

This chain uses TRBV3-1 with TRBJ1-2; D is unclear. The V gene's germline CDR1 is LGHDT and CDR2 YNNKEL (reference sequence). CDR3 size: 17 residues. Between the trimmed V and J ends, which lost 0 bases and 2 bases, there was a span of 16 bases. DNA for the CDR3: TGTGCCAGCAGCCAAGATTATAGGGCAGCAATCAACTATGGCTACACCTTC. Its translation is CASSQDYRAAINYGYTF.

The chain links TRBV28 to TRBJ2-7; possibly TRBD1 for D (5 bases). Germline-derived CDR1 and CDR2 are MDHEN and SYDVKM. The ends were cut back, 5 bases at V and 6 bases at J, with 11 bases in the middle. This CDR3 is built from 12 residues. In DNA form, the CDR3 reads TGTGCCAGCAGTGGGCAGGGTGTCGAGCAGTACTTC. Protein: CASSGQGVEQYF.

The rearrangement joins TRBV27 to TRBJ1-4; D might be TRBD1 (6 bases). V lost 3 bases, J lost 0 bases, and 8 bases lay in between. CDR1 and CDR2 from the germline V gene are MNHEY and SMNVEV (reference sequence). The CDR3 sequence is 15 residues long. CDR3 amino acids: CASSFEGATNEKLFF. In nucleotides, the CDR3 is TGTGCCAGCAGTTTCGAGGGGGCAACTAATGAAAAACTGTTTTTT.

The chain joins TRBV29-1 to TRBJ2-1; D gene uncertain. Germline values: CDR1 SQVTM, CDR2 ANQGSEA. The CDR3 sequence is 13 residues long. Deletions cut 4 bases from V and 0 bases from J, with 7 bases between. The CDR3 nucleotides read TGCAGCGTTGGGCTGGACTCCTACAATGAGCAGTTCTTC. Translation: CSVGLDSYNEQFF.

The chain employs TRBV9 and TRBJ2-2, with TRBD2 matching over 8 bases. The CDR3 runs 16 residues. The junction had 10 bases not matched to a gene; V was cut back by 4 bases and J by 5 bases. Germline assignment: CDR1 SGDLS and CDR2 YYNGEE. The DNA of the CDR3 is TGTGCCAGCAGCAAAAGCGGGGGTCTTTGGACCGGGGAGCTGTTTTTT. Its translation is CASSKSGGLWTGELFF.

This rearrangement joins TRBV6-1 to TRBJ2-7; D is possibly TRBD1 or TRBD2 (5 bases each). V gave up 4 bases and J gave up 0 bases, with 10 bases separating them. The CDR3 is made up of 14 amino acids. The V gene's germline CDR1 is MNHNS and CDR2 SASEGT. The CDR3 is CASSAGPSSYEQYF. The CDR3 region has the DNA TGTGCCAGCAGTGCGGGACCTAGCTCCTACGAGCAGTACTTC.